The 23 T cell receptor beta chains reported below all come from one sample, sequenced in a study of CD8 T cells in ankylosing spondylitis. Regarding the study as a whole: Among TCR beta sequences, a motif of several highly homologous variants appeared characteristic of ankylosing spondylitis blood.

No antigens are known for them. Each CDR3 protein is one row after TCRdb ran MiXCR on the 5' RACE reads. The table lists over 450,000 distinct CDR3 sequences, roughly 12% of them singletons. What was sequenced was blood, either unsorted or a sorted T cell fraction (not recorded which). The receptors here all came from a male donor with ankylosing spondylitis.

The V call is TRBV29-1, the J call TRBJ2-7; D might be TRBD1 (6 bases). The germline CDR1 and CDR2 sequences are SQVTM and ANQGSEA. V lost 6 bases and J 0 bases, leaving 12 bases between the germline ends. CDR3 length equals 13 residues. The CDR3 DNA reads as TGCAGCGTCATCGACAGGTCCTCCTACGAGCAGTACTTC. It codes for CSVIDRSSYEQYF.

The chain uses TRBV7-9 and TRBJ1-1; unclear D gene. This CDR3 has 14 amino acids. V lost 0 bases to trimming and J lost 7 bases, with 12 bases between them. Germline V gene sequence: CDR1 SEHNR, CDR2 FQNEAQ (reference sequence). The CDR3 DNA reads TGTGCCAGCAGCTTAGCGCTGGAGGGATGTGAAGCTTTCTTT. Encoded protein: CASSLALEGCEAFF.

The chain combines TRBV12-3 or TRBV12-4 with TRBJ2-2; perhaps D is TRBD1 or TRBD2 (6 bases each). This CDR3 has 15 amino acids. Deletions cut 2 bases from V and 5 bases from J, with 12 bases between. The CDR3 DNA reads TGTGCCAGCAGTTTACGGGGGCGAGTTACCGGGGAGCTGTTTTTT. It encodes CASSLRGRVTGELFF.

A few counts support this clonotype. The chain links TRBV11-3 to TRBJ2-1, with D unresolved. Germline V gives CDR1 SGHNT, CDR2 YENEEA. The V end was cut by 3 bases, the J end by 8 bases, with 11 bases between. CDR3 length: 13 amino acids. The CDR3 nucleotides read TGTGCCAGCAGCTTTTCCGGATTCGATGAGCAGTTCTTC. Protein product: CASSFSGFDEQFF.

Of note for this clonotype: One junction end does not reproduce the germline sequence, and a read error may be involved. The CDR3: CASSVKPVNTEAYF. Written as DNA, the CDR3 is TGTGCCAGCAGTGTAAAACCGGTGAACACTGAAGCTTACTTT. This rearrangement joins TRBV2 to TRBJ1-1, with D unclear. Germline values: CDR1 SNHLY, CDR2 FYNNEI. The length of the CDR3 is 14 residues.

This clonotype was detected only a few times. J is TRBJ1-4 and V is TRBV18; D ambiguous. The V and J ends lost 0 bases and 7 bases respectively, with 9 bases between them. CDR1 is KGHSH and CDR2 is LQKENI in the germline V gene. This CDR3 is 14 amino acids long. CDR3 sequence: CASSPPFFIEKLFF. The CDR3 DNA is TGTGCCAGCTCACCACCCTTCTTTATTGAAAAACTGTTTTTT.

The chain recombines TRBV5-1 with TRBJ2-7, with TRBD2 matching 10 bases. V lost 0 bases to trimming and J lost 0 bases; unmatched junction nucleotides: 9. The germline gives CDR1 SGHRS, CDR2 YFSETQ. This CDR3 region has 18 residues. DNA for the CDR3: TGCGCCAGCAGCTTGGACCCCCCCGGGACTAGCGACTCCTACGAGCAGTACTTC. Protein: CASSLDPPGTSDSYEQYF.

The chain joins TRBV11-2 to TRBJ2-1; D uncertain. V was clipped by 0 bases and J by 2 bases, with 8 bases between them. This CDR3 contains 15 residues. Germline CDR1 is SGHAT and CDR2 is FQNNGV. CDR3 nucleotide sequence: TGTGCCAGCAGCTTAGATCGGCTCACCTACAATGAGCAGTTCTTC. Translation: CASSLDRLTYNEQFF.

This clonotype has just a few counts. The genes are TRBV20-1 and TRBJ1-2, with D maybe TRBD1 (6 bases). Trimming pared 1 base from V and 6 bases from J, leaving 12 bases between. Germline V gene lookup returns CDR1 DFQATT and CDR2 SNEGSKA (reference sequence). This CDR3 region has 13 residues. For the CDR3, the DNA is TGCAGTGCTAGAGCTTACAGGGAGGATGGCTACACCTTC. It codes for CSARAYREDGYTF.

The sample holds a few counts of this clonotype. The rearrangement uses TRBV4-2 and TRBJ2-1, with 7 bases identical to TRBD1. This CDR3 has 15 amino acids. Germline assignment: CDR1 LGHNA and CDR2 YNFKEQ. V shed 3 bases, J shed 4 bases, and the junction held 6 bases outside the gene matches. The CDR3 nucleotides are TGTGCCAGCAGCCACCCGACAGGGCTTTACAATGAGCAGTTCTTC. As protein: CASSHPTGLYNEQFF.

This chain links TRBV3-1 with TRBJ1-1; D not certain. Germline lookup yields CDR1 LGHDT and CDR2 YNNKEL (reference sequence). Trimming stripped 0 bases from V and 5 bases from J, with 7 bases between. The length of the CDR3 is 13 residues. The CDR3 region is CASSQEGRTEAFF. CDR3 DNA sequence: TGTGCCAGCAGCCAAGAAGGGAGGACTGAAGCTTTCTTT.

This rearrangement joins TRBV20-1 to TRBJ2-6; D may be TRBD1 (5 bases). Germline V lookup: CDR1 DFQATT, CDR2 SNEGSKA (reference sequence). The V end was cut by 0 bases, the J end by 2 bases, with 5 bases between. The CDR3 is 14 amino acids. Here the CDR3 DNA reads TGCAGTGCTAGAGACAGGGCTGGGGCCAACGTCCTGACTTTC. This codes for CSARDRAGANVLTF.

This clonotype was recorded many times. The V gene is TRBV29-1, the J gene TRBJ1-1; TRBD1 matches at 9 bases. Trimming at V came to 3 bases and at J to 4 bases, leaving 6 bases not matched to a gene. The CDR3 spans 14 residues. Per germline, CDR1 SQVTM and CDR2 ANQGSEA. The CDR3 nucleotides are TGCAGCGTTGAGGTTGACAGGGGGACCACTGAAGCTTTCTTT. This sequence encodes CSVEVDRGTTEAFF.

The rearrangement joins TRBV12-3 or TRBV12-4 to TRBJ1-4, with D perhaps matching TRBD1 (5 bases). This CDR3 contains 14 residues. V dropped 2 bases and J dropped 6 bases, with 10 bases sitting between them. The DNA of the CDR3 is TGTGCCAGCAGTTTATCAGGGATCGATGAAAAACTGTTTTTT. Translation: CASSLSGIDEKLFF.

This clonotype was seen at least ten times. The chain links TRBV20-1 to TRBJ2-1, with TRBD1 matching 7 bases. The junction had 4 bases not matched to a gene; V was cut back by 3 bases and J by 2 bases. The CDR3 has 14 amino acids. Germline values: CDR1 DFQATT, CDR2 SNEGSKA (reference sequence). CDR3: CSASGTVTYNEQFF. The CDR3 region has the DNA TGCAGTGCTAGCGGGACAGTTACCTACAATGAGCAGTTCTTC.

CDR3 protein: CATNPTYSGNTIYF. The CDR3 DNA reads as TGTGCCACAAACCCGACCTACTCTGGAAACACCATATATTTT. The chain combines TRBV19 with TRBJ1-3, with no clear D. Germline CDR1 reads LNHDA; CDR2 reads SQIVND (reference sequence). This CDR3 contains 14 residues. Trimming took off 10 bases at V and 0 bases at J, with 13 bases between the two ends.

This clonotype came up many times. V is TRBV5-5 and J is TRBJ2-7; TRBD2 agrees at 9 bases. Germline lookup yields CDR1 SGHKS and CDR2 YYEKEE (reference sequence). V lost 7 bases, J lost 3 bases, and 8 bases stayed unmatched. This CDR3 comprises 14 residues. CDR3 DNA sequence: TGTGCCAGCGCCCCAGCGGGAGGAATCTACGAGCAGTACGTC. This codes for CASAPAGGIYEQYV.

The chain joins TRBV19 to TRBJ1-6, with 7 bases that match TRBD1. This CDR3 is built from 16 residues. V shed 4 bases, J shed 10 bases, and the junction held 13 bases outside the gene matches. Per germline, CDR1 LNHDA and CDR2 SQIVND (reference sequence). Here the CDR3 DNA reads TGTGCCAGTAGTAAAATTTTAAAGGGGGCTGGATCACCCCTCCACTTT. As protein: CASSKILKGAGSPLHF.

This clonotype has only a few counts. The chain joins TRBV15 to TRBJ1-2; a possible D gene is TRBD1 (6 bases). The V gene lost 3 bases and the J gene lost 4 bases, with 15 bases spanning the gap. Germline V gene sequence: CDR1 LNHNV, CDR2 YYDKDF (reference sequence). The CDR3 is 15 residues long. The CDR3 reads CATSRGGQAPYGYTF. CDR3 DNA sequence: TGTGCCACCAGCAGGGGGGGGCAGGCGCCCTATGGCTACACCTTC.

The V gene is TRBV20-1, the J gene TRBJ1-5; no reliable D call. V was trimmed by 2 bases and J by 9 bases, leaving 17 bases between them. Germline V CDR1 and CDR2: DFQATT, SNEGSKA (reference sequence). CDR3 length equals 14 residues. The CDR3 region is CSARSPGLRLPQHF. For the CDR3, the DNA is TGCAGTGCTAGATCCCCGGGTCTCCGTTTGCCCCAGCATTTT.

This clonotype was seen a few times. J is TRBJ1-2 and V is TRBV7-9; D not resolved. V was pared by 2 bases and J by 3 bases, with 13 bases between. The V gene's germline CDR1 is SEHNR and CDR2 FQNEAQ (reference sequence). CDR3 length: 15 residues. The CDR3 loop reads CASSLNEGKHYGYTF. The DNA of the CDR3 is TGTGCCAGCAGCTTAAACGAAGGGAAACACTATGGCTACACCTTC.

This clonotype was recorded a few times. The J gene is TRBJ1-5, the V gene TRBV11-2, with 7 bases aligning to TRBD1. CDR1 is SGHAT and CDR2 is FQNNGV in the germline V gene. The CDR3 has 15 amino acids. V lost 6 bases to trimming and J lost 1 base; unmatched junction nucleotides: 6. The chain's CDR3 is CASSLGQASNQPQHF. CDR3 nucleotides: TGTGCCAGCAGTCTTGGACAGGCGAGCAATCAGCCCCAGCATTTT.

The chain links TRBV12-3 or TRBV12-4 to TRBJ1-2, with TRBD1 matching over 7 bases. V gave up 8 bases and J gave up 7 bases; unmatched junction bases: 4. CDR3 size: 11 residues. The CDR3: CASQGGGGYTF. The CDR3 region has the DNA TGTGCCAGCCAGGGGGGTGGTGGCTACACCTTC.